This TCR beta chain was captured by sequencing in a study of blood T cell repertoires in COVID-19. Background on the study: Samples of COVID-19 (acute and convalescent) were obtained from the United States, Italy and Spain. Sources were T cells, B-cell-depleted T cells, or PBMCs; the material itself was cDNA or gDNA.

In the authors' workflow: Counts of nucleated cells, estimated from reference gene primer amplification, were obtained. Repertoires were generated with immunoSEQ multiplex PCR, while TCRdb's copy carries only in-frame clones and drops some. V, J and clone size derive from that table, while D and trimming were established from the DNA sequence. The table shows tens of thousands of clones, with about 85% occurring only once. Trimming removed 3 bases from V and 1 base from J; junction bases left unmatched: 4. Germline V gene sequence: CDR1 KGHSH, CDR2 LQKENI. The CDR3 covers 15 residues. The sequencing input was peripheral blood. This sequence originates from a human donor with acute or convalescent COVID-19. The donor label of this sample is uncertain. The chain links TRBV18 to TRBJ1-1; TRBD1 agrees at 8 bases. The CDR3 region has the DNA TGTGCCAGCTCACCGCCAGGGGGCGCGAACACTGAAGCTTTCTTT. Protein sequence: CASSPPGGANTEAFF.